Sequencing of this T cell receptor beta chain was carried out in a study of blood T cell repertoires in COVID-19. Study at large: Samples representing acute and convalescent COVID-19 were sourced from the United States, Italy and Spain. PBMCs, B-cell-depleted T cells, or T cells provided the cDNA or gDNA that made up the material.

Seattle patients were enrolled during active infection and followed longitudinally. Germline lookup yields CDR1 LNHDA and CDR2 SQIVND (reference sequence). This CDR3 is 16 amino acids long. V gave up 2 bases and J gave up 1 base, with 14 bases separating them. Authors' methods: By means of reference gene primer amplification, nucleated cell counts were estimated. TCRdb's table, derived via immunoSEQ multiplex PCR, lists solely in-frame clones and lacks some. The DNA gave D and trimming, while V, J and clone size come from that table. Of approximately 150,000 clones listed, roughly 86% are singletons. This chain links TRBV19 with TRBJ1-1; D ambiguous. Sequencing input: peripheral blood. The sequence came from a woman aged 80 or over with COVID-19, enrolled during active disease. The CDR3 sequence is CASSIRAPRGNTEAFF. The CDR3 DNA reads TGTGCCAGTAGTATAAGGGCCCCTCGGGGGAACACTGAAGCTTTCTTT.